Listed below are T cell receptor beta chains from one sample, sequenced in a study of shared T cell receptors in the human thymus. The protocol was immunoSEQ multiplex PCR, while the TCRdb copy is restricted to in-frame clones and leaves out a portion. The table lists 720,000 or so clones, 75% to 90% of them singletons. Another study also made use of these data, one on human thymus T cells.

The sequencing input was thymocytes. The receptors were gathered from a girl under three years old with a congenital heart defect. CDR3s include the opening cysteine and the closing phenylalanine or tryptophan. The D gene is left open where the match is weak. Some rows have no size entry. The others give once, few or many, or a class for an expanded clone.

abundance: NA; d_gene: NA; j_gene: TRBJ1-2; v_gene: TRBV5-4; CDR3nt: TGTGCCAGCAGCTTGGTACGGGGAGGGTATGGCTACACCTTC; CDR3aa: CASSLVRGGYGYTF
abundance: NA; d_gene: NA; j_gene: TRBJ1-4; v_gene: TRBV5-4; CDR3nt: TGTGCCAGCAGCTTGAACGGGGAGGGTAATGAAAAACTGTTTTTT; CDR3aa: CASSLNGEGNEKLFF
abundance: few; d_gene: TRBD1; j_gene: TRBJ2-5; v_gene: TRBV27; CDR3nt: TGTGCCAGCACCCCCGGGACAGGGGAAGGAGAGACCCAGTACTTC; CDR3aa: CASTPGTGEGETQYF
abundance: NA; d_gene: NA; j_gene: TRBJ2-5; v_gene: TRBV25-1; CDR3nt: TGTGCCAGCATCCCGAGCCGGGGAGAGACCCAGTACTTC; CDR3aa: CASIPSRGETQYF
abundance: few; d_gene: TRBD1; j_gene: TRBJ1-6; v_gene: TRBV28; CDR3nt: TGTGCCAGCAGCCCACGGACAGGATCCTATAATTCACCCCTCCACTTT; CDR3aa: CASSPRTGSYNSPLHF
abundance: NA; d_gene: NA; j_gene: TRBJ1-5; v_gene: TRBV6-1; CDR3nt: TGTGCCAGCAGTCCAAACCACAGGGGCAATCAGCCCCAGCATTTT; CDR3aa: CASSPNHRGNQPQHF
abundance: NA; d_gene: TRBD1; j_gene: TRBJ2-2; v_gene: TRBV2; CDR3nt: TGTGCCATTCCGACAGGGTCAGGCGGGGAGCTGTTTTTT; CDR3aa: CAIPTGSGGELFF
abundance: NA; d_gene: NA; j_gene: TRBJ1-6; v_gene: TRBV5-6; CDR3nt: TGTGCCAGCAGCTTGGATGCGGGACCCCCGACCCCCCTCCACTTT; CDR3aa: CASSLDAGPPTPLHF
abundance: NA; d_gene: NA; j_gene: TRBJ1-1; v_gene: TRBV29-1; CDR3nt: TGCAGCGGGGGGGACCTCATGAACACTGAAGCTTTCTTT; CDR3aa: CSGGDLMNTEAFF
abundance: NA; d_gene: TRBD1; j_gene: TRBJ1-2; v_gene: TRBV4-1; CDR3nt: TGCGCCAGCAGCCAATTGACAGGGAGTACCGGCTACACCTTC; CDR3aa: CASSQLTGSTGYTF
abundance: NA; d_gene: NA; j_gene: TRBJ2-6; v_gene: TRBV27; CDR3nt: TGTGCCAGCAGTTTATCGTCCGTTCTCTCTGGGGCCAACGTCCTGACTTTC; CDR3aa: CASSLSSVLSGANVLTF
abundance: NA; d_gene: TRBD1; j_gene: TRBJ1-1; v_gene: TRBV7-2; CDR3nt: TGTGCCAGCAGCCGCAGGGGGCAGAACACTGAAGCTTTCTTT; CDR3aa: CASSRRGQNTEAFF
abundance: NA; d_gene: NA; j_gene: TRBJ2-1; v_gene: TRBV11-2; CDR3nt: TGTGCCAGCAGCTTAGACAGGGGATATGAGCAGTTCTTC; CDR3aa: CASSLDRGYEQFF
abundance: NA; d_gene: TRBD1; j_gene: TRBJ1-1; v_gene: TRBV18; CDR3nt: TGTGCCAGCTCACCACCGACAGGGGATATGACTGAAGCTTTCTTT; CDR3aa: CASSPPTGDMTEAFF
abundance: NA; d_gene: NA; j_gene: TRBJ2-3; v_gene: TRBV19; CDR3nt: TGTGCCAGTAGGAGCACAGGGCCAGATACGCAGTATTTT; CDR3aa: CASRSTGPDTQYF
abundance: NA; d_gene: NA; j_gene: TRBJ1-1; v_gene: TRBV5-1; CDR3nt: TGCGCCAGCAGCCCAGGAACAGGGCCAGAGACTGAAGCTTTCTTT; CDR3aa: CASSPGTGPETEAFF
abundance: once; d_gene: NA; j_gene: TRBJ1-1; v_gene: TRBV6-5; CDR3nt: TGTGCCAGCCGCGGACAAACGAACACTGAAGCTTTCTTT; CDR3aa: CASRGQTNTEAFF
abundance: once; d_gene: TRBD2; j_gene: TRBJ2-1; v_gene: TRBV5-4; CDR3nt: TGTGCCAGCACGGGCGGGGGGGCCAATGAGCAGTTCTTC; CDR3aa: CASTGGGANEQFF
abundance: NA; d_gene: TRBD1; j_gene: TRBJ1-6; v_gene: TRBV28; CDR3nt: TGTGCCAGCAGTTCCGGGACAGGGAGTACGCTTGGGTATAATTCACCCCTCCACTTT; CDR3aa: CASSSGTGSTLGYNSPLHF
abundance: NA; d_gene: NA; j_gene: TRBJ1-2; v_gene: TRBV9; CDR3nt: TGTGCCAGCAATAGTTCTGCTGGCTACACCTTC; CDR3aa: CASNSSAGYTF
abundance: NA; d_gene: NA; j_gene: TRBJ2-5; v_gene: TRBV6-1; CDR3nt: TGTGCCAGCAGTGAAGGGGGCGGCAAGTACCAAGAGACCCAGTACTTC; CDR3aa: CASSEGGGKYQETQYF
abundance: NA; d_gene: TRBD1; j_gene: TRBJ1-1; v_gene: TRBV14; CDR3nt: TGTGCCAGCAGCCACCGGGACAGTGAAGCTTTCTTT; CDR3aa: CASSHRDSEAFF
abundance: few; d_gene: TRBD1; j_gene: TRBJ1-4; v_gene: TRBV6-1; CDR3nt: TGTGCCAGCAGGGACAGGACGGAAAATAATGAAAAACTGTTTTTT; CDR3aa: CASRDRTENNEKLFF
abundance: few; d_gene: NA; j_gene: TRBJ1-1; v_gene: TRBV28; CDR3nt: TGTGCCAGCAGTTCCCCGGGGAAGAGCCTTTACAGCGGCATGAACACTGAAGCTTTCTTT; CDR3aa: CASSSPGKSLYSGMNTEAFF
abundance: NA; d_gene: TRBD1; j_gene: TRBJ1-2; v_gene: TRBV11-2; CDR3nt: TGTGCCAGCAGCTTAGAAAGGGCCTACAGGGGCCCAAACTATGGCTACACCTTC; CDR3aa: CASSLERAYRGPNYGYTF
abundance: NA; d_gene: TRBD2; j_gene: TRBJ2-7; v_gene: TRBV4-1; CDR3nt: TGCGCCAGCAGCCTCATGGGACTAGCGGGGAGCGAGCAGTACTTC; CDR3aa: CASSLMGLAGSEQYF
abundance: NA; d_gene: NA; j_gene: TRBJ1-4; v_gene: TRBV20-1; CDR3nt: TGCAGTGCACGCGATGAAAAACTGTTTTTT; CDR3aa: CSARDEKLFF
abundance: NA; d_gene: NA; j_gene: TRBJ1-1; v_gene: TRBV7-2; CDR3nt: TGTGCCAGCAGCCAAAGCAACACTGAAGCTTTCTTT; CDR3aa: CASSQSNTEAFF
abundance: NA; d_gene: NA; j_gene: TRBJ1-2; v_gene: TRBV2; CDR3nt: TGTGCCAGCAGTGACCTGACAGGCCCTTATGGCTACACCTTC; CDR3aa: CASSDLTGPYGYTF
abundance: NA; d_gene: NA; j_gene: TRBJ1-1; v_gene: TRBV5-1; CDR3nt: TGCGCCAGCAGCTTGGACAGGAGGGCTGAAGCTTTCTTT; CDR3aa: CASSLDRRAEAFF
abundance: NA; d_gene: TRBD1; j_gene: TRBJ1-1; v_gene: TRBV5-4; CDR3nt: TGTGCCAGCAGCCCACAAATGACAGGGGAGACTGAAGCTTTCTTT; CDR3aa: CASSPQMTGETEAFF
abundance: once; d_gene: NA; j_gene: TRBJ1-2; v_gene: TRBV14; CDR3nt: TGTGCCAGCAGCCAGGCCCATGATTGCTACACCTTC; CDR3aa: CASSQAHDCYTF
abundance: NA; d_gene: NA; j_gene: TRBJ1-5; v_gene: TRBV18; CDR3nt: TGTGCCAGCTCACCAGGGGGGCAGCCCCAGCATTTT; CDR3aa: CASSPGGQPQHF
abundance: NA; d_gene: NA; j_gene: TRBJ1-2; v_gene: TRBV9; CDR3nt: TGTGCCAGTACCTCGGTCGGAGACCATGGCTACACCTTC; CDR3aa: CASTSVGDHGYTF
abundance: few; d_gene: NA; j_gene: TRBJ2-2; v_gene: TRBV5-6; CDR3nt: TGTGCCAGCAGCCGGAAGGGCAGGGGAGTCACCGGGGAGCTGTTTTTT; CDR3aa: CASSRKGRGVTGELFF
abundance: NA; d_gene: NA; j_gene: TRBJ1-1; v_gene: TRBV5-4; CDR3nt: TGTGCCAGCAGCTTGAGTGGGGTAGAGGCGACTAAGGAGGAAGCTTTCTTT; CDR3aa: CASSLSGVEATKEEAFF
abundance: NA; d_gene: NA; j_gene: TRBJ1-2; v_gene: TRBV7-9; CDR3nt: TGTGCCAGCAGCCTACATCCCTCCGGGCGGGGATTTTACGGCTACACCTTC; CDR3aa: CASSLHPSGRGFYGYTF
abundance: few; d_gene: TRBD2; j_gene: TRBJ2-3; v_gene: TRBV7-2; CDR3nt: TGTGCCAGCAGCGCTCCCGGACTAGCGGGGGGGCGGGAGGATACGCAGTATTTT; CDR3aa: CASSAPGLAGGREDTQYF
abundance: few; d_gene: TRBD1; j_gene: TRBJ1-4; v_gene: TRBV7-9; CDR3nt: TGTGCCAGCAGCGGAGCCCAGGGGGATAATGAAAAACTGTTTTTT; CDR3aa: CASSGAQGDNEKLFF
abundance: NA; d_gene: NA; j_gene: TRBJ1-2; v_gene: TRBV21-1; CDR3nt: TGTGCCAGCAGCAACTTTGTAGACAGTTGCTACACCTTC; CDR3aa: CASSNFVDSCYTF
abundance: NA; d_gene: TRBD2; j_gene: TRBJ2-7; v_gene: TRBV7-9; CDR3nt: TGTGCCAGCGGGGCGAACTCTCGTACTAGCGGGGATGACTACGAGCAGTACTTC; CDR3aa: CASGANSRTSGDDYEQYF